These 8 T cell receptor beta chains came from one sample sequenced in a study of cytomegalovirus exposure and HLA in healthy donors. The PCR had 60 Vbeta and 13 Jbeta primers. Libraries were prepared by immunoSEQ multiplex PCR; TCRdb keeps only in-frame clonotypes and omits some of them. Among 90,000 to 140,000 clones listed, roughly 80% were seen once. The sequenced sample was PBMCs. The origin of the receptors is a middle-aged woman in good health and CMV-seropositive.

CDR3 in DNA: TGTGCCAGTAGTATAGGTTGGCAGGCCACTGAAGCTTTCTTT. It yields the protein CASSIGWQATEAFF. The chain combines TRBV19 with TRBJ1-1; D gene ambiguous. The CDR3 length is 14 residues. CDR1 LNHDA and CDR2 SQIVND come from the germline V gene (reference sequence). V lost 1 base to trimming and J lost 4 bases, with 10 bases between them.

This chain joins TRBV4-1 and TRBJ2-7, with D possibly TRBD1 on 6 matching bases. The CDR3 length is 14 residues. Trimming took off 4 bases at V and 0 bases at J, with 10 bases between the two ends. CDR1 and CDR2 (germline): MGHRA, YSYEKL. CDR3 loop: CASSPWDNSYEQYF. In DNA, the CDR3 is TGCGCCAGCAGCCCTTGGGACAACTCCTACGAGCAGTACTTC.

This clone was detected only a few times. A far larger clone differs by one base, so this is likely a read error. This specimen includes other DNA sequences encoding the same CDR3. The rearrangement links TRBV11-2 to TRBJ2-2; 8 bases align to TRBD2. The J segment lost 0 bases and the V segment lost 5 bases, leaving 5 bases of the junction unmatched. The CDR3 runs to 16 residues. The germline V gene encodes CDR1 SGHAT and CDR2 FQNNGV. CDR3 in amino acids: CASSPGLGANTGELFF. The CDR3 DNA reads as TGTGCCAGCAGCCCGGGACTAGGAGCGAACACCGGGGAGCTGTTTTTT. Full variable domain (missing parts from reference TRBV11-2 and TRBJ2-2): EAGVAQSPRYKIIEKRQSVAFWCNPISGHATLYWYQQILGQGPKLLIQFQNNGVVDDSQLPKDRFSAERLKGVDSTLKIQPAKLEDSAVYLCASSPGLGANTGELFFGEGSRLTVL.

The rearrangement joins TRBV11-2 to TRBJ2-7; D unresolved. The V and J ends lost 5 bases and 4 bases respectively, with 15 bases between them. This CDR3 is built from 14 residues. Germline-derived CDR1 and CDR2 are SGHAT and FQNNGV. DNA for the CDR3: TGTGCCAGCAGCCCCGGGTGGGTGCAATACGAGCAGTACTTC. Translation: CASSPGWVQYEQYF. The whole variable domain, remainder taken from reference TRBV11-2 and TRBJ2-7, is EAGVAQSPRYKIIEKRQSVAFWCNPISGHATLYWYQQILGQGPKLLIQFQNNGVVDDSQLPKDRFSAERLKGVDSTLKIQPAKLEDSAVYLCASSPGWVQYEQYFGPGTRLTVT.

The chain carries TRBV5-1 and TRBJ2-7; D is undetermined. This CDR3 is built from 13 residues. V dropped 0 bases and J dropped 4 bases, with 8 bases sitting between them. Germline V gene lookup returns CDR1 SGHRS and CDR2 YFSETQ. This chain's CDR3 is CASSLVGSYEQYF. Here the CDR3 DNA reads TGCGCCAGCAGCTTGGTTGGCTCATACGAGCAGTACTTC. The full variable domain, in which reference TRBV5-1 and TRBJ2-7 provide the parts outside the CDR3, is KAGVTQTPRYLIKTRGQQVTLSCSPISGHRSVSWYQQTPGQGLQFLFEYFSETQRNKGNFPGRFSGRQFSNSRSEMNVSTLELGDSALYLCASSLVGSYEQYFGPGTRLTVT.

The CDR3 loop is CASSLRAGGPFGELFF. CDR3 bases: TGTGCCAGCAGTTTACGAGCGGGGGGGCCTTTCGGGGAGCTGTTTTTT. The V call is TRBV27, the J call TRBJ2-2; 10 positions agree with TRBD2. The J segment lost 7 bases and the V segment lost 2 bases, leaving 7 bases of the junction unmatched. The germline CDR1 and CDR2 sequences are MNHEY and SMNVEV (reference sequence). This CDR3 region has 16 residues.

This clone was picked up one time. The CDR3 here is CATRSGNSPLHF. CDR3 sequence (DNA): TGTGCCACCCGTTCGGGGAATTCACCCCTCCACTTT. This chain connects TRBV19 to TRBJ1-6, with D hard to call. CDR3 length: 12 residues. Germline CDR1 LNHDA, CDR2 SQIVND (reference sequence). The V and J ends lost 10 bases and 7 bases respectively, with 11 bases between them.

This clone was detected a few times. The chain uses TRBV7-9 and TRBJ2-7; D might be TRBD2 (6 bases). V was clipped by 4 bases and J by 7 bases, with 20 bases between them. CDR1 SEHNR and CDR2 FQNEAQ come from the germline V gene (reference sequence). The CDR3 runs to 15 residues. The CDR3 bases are TGTGCCAGCAGCTGGGGACTCCCCAGCGAGGAGGAGCAGTACTTC. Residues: CASSWGLPSEEEQYF.